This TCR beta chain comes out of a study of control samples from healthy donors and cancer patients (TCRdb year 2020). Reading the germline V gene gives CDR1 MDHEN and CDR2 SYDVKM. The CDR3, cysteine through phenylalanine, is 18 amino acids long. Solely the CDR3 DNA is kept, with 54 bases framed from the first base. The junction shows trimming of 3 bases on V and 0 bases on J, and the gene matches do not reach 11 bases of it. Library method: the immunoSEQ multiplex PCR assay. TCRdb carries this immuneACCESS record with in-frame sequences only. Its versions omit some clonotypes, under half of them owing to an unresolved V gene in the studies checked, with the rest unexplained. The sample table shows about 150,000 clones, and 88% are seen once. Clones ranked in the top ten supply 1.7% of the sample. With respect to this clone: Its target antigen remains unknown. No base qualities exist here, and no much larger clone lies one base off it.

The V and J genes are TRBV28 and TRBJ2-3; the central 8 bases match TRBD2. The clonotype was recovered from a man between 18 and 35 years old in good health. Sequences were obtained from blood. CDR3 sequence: CASSFSSWVAGSTDTQYF. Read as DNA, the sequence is TGTGCCAGCAGTTTCAGTTCCTGGGTAGCGGGGAGCACAGATACGCAGTATTTT.